This T cell receptor beta chain was observed in a study of control samples from healthy donors and cancer patients. Germline V gene data show CDR1 as WNHNN and CDR2 as SYGVQD (reference sequence). The CDR3 has 15 amino acids. The ends were cut back, 0 bases at V and 5 bases at J, with 13 bases in the middle. This table comes from immunoSEQ multiplex PCR, and its TCRdb copy is limited to in-frame clones, with some not included. The table has 170,000 or so clones, approximately 92% seen once; the top ten hold roughly 1.5%. Input material: blood. The receptor comes from a man between 18 and 29 years old in good health. The genes are TRBV10-1 and TRBJ2-5; no clear D. The CDR3 region is CASSESAVGGETQYF. CDR3 coding DNA: TGCGCCAGCAGTGAGTCGGCTGTAGGTGGGGAGACCCAGTACTTC.